Following are 28 T cell receptor beta chains from one sample sequenced in a study of T cell responses to AZD1222 COVID-19 vaccine. The assay was immunoSEQ multiplex PCR, and TCRdb's table has in-frame clones only and misses some. This table has around 70,000 clones, 79% appearing once. Sample: peripheral blood, taken on day 0 of MenACWY control vaccination. These receptors were taken from an adult in good health.

The chain recombines TRBV27 with TRBJ1-6; tentatively, D is TRBD1 (5 bases). V lost 6 bases, J lost 0 bases, and 15 bases lay in between. CDR3 length: 17 amino acids. Germline lookup yields CDR1 MNHEY and CDR2 SMNVEV (reference sequence). The CDR3 region is CASRETGFPSYNSPLHF. The CDR3 nucleotides read TGTGCCAGCAGGGAAACAGGTTTTCCCTCCTATAATTCACCCCTCCACTTT.

CDR3: CASGRGARGNEQFF. DNA of the CDR3: TGTGCTAGTGGTCGGGGGGCCCGGGGAAATGAGCAGTTCTTC. The chain is built from TRBV12-5 and TRBJ2-1; D is perhaps TRBD2 (7 bases). This CDR3 has 14 amino acids. V lost 5 bases, J lost 7 bases, and 15 bases lay in between. CDR1 and CDR2 (germline): LGHNT, FRNRAP. Filled out from reference TRBV12-5 and TRBJ2-1, the complete variable domain reads DARVTQTPRHKVTEMGQEVTMRCQPILGHNTVFWYRQTMMQGLELLAYFRNRAPLDDSGMPKDRFSAEMPDATLATLKIQPSEPRDSAVYFCASGRGARGNEQFFGPGTRLTVL.

Concerning this clone: The same CDR3 is also encoded by other DNA sequences in this sample. The rearrangement joins TRBV6-5 to TRBJ2-1; 7 nucleotides align to TRBD1. The CDR3 runs to 15 residues. The germline gives CDR1 MNHEY, CDR2 SVGAGI. The ends lost 6 bases at V and 0 bases at J; junction bases unmatched: 5. The CDR3 region is CASSPQGSSYNEQFF. The CDR3 coding sequence is TGTGCCAGCAGCCCACAGGGGAGCTCCTACAATGAGCAGTTCTTC.

This rearrangement joins TRBV19 to TRBJ1-2; TRBD1 agrees at 7 bases. Germline V gene sequence: CDR1 LNHDA, CDR2 SQIVND (reference sequence). V was clipped by 5 bases and J by 8 bases; unmatched bases: 5. This CDR3 has 12 residues. The CDR3 DNA reads as TGTGCCAGTAGTGGGACAGATAGGGGCTACACCTTC. Translation gives CASSGTDRGYTF.

The chain recombines TRBV5-5 with TRBJ2-5; D remains unclear. V lost 1 base to trimming and J lost 1 base, with 11 bases between them. Germline-derived CDR1 and CDR2 are SGHKS and YYEKEE (reference sequence). The CDR3 covers 15 residues. The CDR3 spells CASSLLPPPQETQYF. The CDR3 DNA is TGTGCCAGCAGCTTGTTGCCCCCACCCCAAGAGACCCAGTACTTC.

V usage is TRBV3-1 (or the pseudogene TRBV3-2) and J usage is TRBJ2-1; TRBD2 aligns across 14 bases. Germline CDR1 is LGHDT and CDR2 is YNNKEL (reference sequence). J gave up 7 bases and V 4 bases, and 6 bases lay outside the gene matches. The CDR3 spans 16 residues. CDR3 nucleotide sequence: TGTGCCAGCAGCCCCCGGACTAGCGGGAGGATAAATGAGCAGTTCTTC. Translated: CASSPRTSGRINEQFF.

DNA for the CDR3: TGTGCCAGCAGTTATGTCAACACTGAAGCTTTCTTT. It is translated as CASSYVNTEAFF. The V call is TRBV6-2 or TRBV6-3, the J call TRBJ1-1; D is undetermined. Between the trimmed V and J ends, which lost 3 bases and 2 bases, there was a span of 4 bases. Germline V gene data show CDR1 as MNHEY and CDR2 as SVGEGT. The CDR3 length is 12 residues.

The genes are TRBV28 and TRBJ1-2; D might be TRBD1 (5 bases). The CDR3 has 14 residues. CDR1 is MDHEN, CDR2 SYDVKM, per germline. The V end lost 7 bases, the J end lost 3 bases, and 15 bases lay between the germline ends. The CDR3 here is CASKVPQGDYGYTF. Written as DNA, the CDR3 is TGTGCCAGCAAAGTGCCGCAGGGTGACTATGGCTACACCTTC.

The genes are TRBV13 and TRBJ1-1; 7 nucleotides agree with TRBD1. The CDR3 is 14 residues long. The V gene end was trimmed by 5 bases and the J gene end by 1 base; junction bases not matched to a gene: 4. Per the germline V gene, CDR1 is PRHDT and CDR2 is FYEKMQ (reference sequence). The CDR3: CASSRGQRNTEAFF. Here the CDR3 DNA reads TGTGCCAGCAGCAGGGGGCAGAGGAACACTGAAGCTTTCTTT.

The chain recombines TRBV27 with TRBJ2-1; D is unclear. V was pared by 7 bases and J by 1 base, with 11 bases between. Germline V gene sequence: CDR1 MNHEY, CDR2 SMNVEV (reference sequence). The CDR3 extends over 14 amino acids. CDR3 coding DNA: TGTGCCAGCAAGGGCAGTCTTTCCTACAATGAGCAGTTCTTC. It yields the protein CASKGSLSYNEQFF.

The chain employs TRBV4-2 and TRBJ1-1; weak D call: TRBD1 (5 bases). Germline V lookup: CDR1 LGHNA, CDR2 YNFKEQ. Deletions cut 2 bases from V and 3 bases from J, with 16 bases between. The CDR3 has 16 amino acids. CDR3 region: CASSQFRGGDHTEAFF. As DNA, the CDR3 is TGTGCCAGCAGCCAATTTCGGGGGGGGGACCACACTGAAGCTTTCTTT.

The J gene is TRBJ2-5, the V gene TRBV3-1 (or the pseudogene TRBV3-2); D gene uncertain. From germline, CDR1 is LGHDT and CDR2 YNNKEL (reference sequence). This CDR3 has 16 residues. V shed 5 bases and J shed 5 bases, with 21 bases lying between them. CDR3 amino acids: CASSKGNLSFSETQYF. CDR3 coding DNA: TGTGCCAGCAGCAAGGGTAATCTTTCTTTCTCTGAGACCCAGTACTTC.

This clone was seen more than once but under ten times. V and J are TRBV19 and TRBJ1-5; maybe TRBD1 (5 bases). The CDR3 runs 13 residues. V dropped 6 bases and J dropped 6 bases, with 12 bases sitting between them. Per germline, CDR1 LNHDA and CDR2 SQIVND (reference sequence). DNA of the CDR3: TGTGCCAGTAGGACAGCCCCGGGTCAGCCCCAGCATTTT. It specifies CASRTAPGQPQHF. The entire variable domain, with the rest obtained from reference TRBV19 and TRBJ1-5, is as follows: DGGITQSPKYLFRKEGQNVTLSCEQNLNHDAMYWYRQDPGQGLRLIYYSQIVNDFQKGDIAEGYSVSREKKESFPLTVTSAQKNPTAFYLCASRTAPGQPQHFGDGTRLSIL.

The rearrangement links TRBV27 to TRBJ2-3; 9 nucleotides align to TRBD2. The V and J ends lost 8 bases and 8 bases, in that order; junction bases with no gene match: 17. The CDR3 is 16 amino acids. Per the germline V gene, CDR1 is MNHEY and CDR2 is SMNVEV (reference sequence). Here the CDR3 DNA reads TGTGCCAGCCAGACCCATATAGCGGGAGCAGAGGGTACGCAGTATTTT. Its protein product is CASQTHIAGAEGTQYF.

This sequence joins TRBV18 and TRBJ2-1; 9 bases align to TRBD1. The V gene's germline CDR1 is KGHSH and CDR2 LQKENI. CDR3 size: 15 residues. Trimming took 0 bases from V and 10 from J; bases not matched to a gene: 7. CDR3 in amino acids: CASSPPRTGAGEQFF. The CDR3 DNA reads as TGTGCCAGCTCACCACCCCGGACAGGGGCGGGAGAGCAGTTCTTC. Complete variable domain (other parts from reference TRBV18 and TRBJ2-1): NAGVMQNPRHLVRRRGQEARLRCSPMKGHSHVYWYRQLPEEGLKFMVYLQKENIIDESGMPKERFSAEFPKEGPSILRIQQVVRGDSAAYFCASSPPRTGAGEQFFGPGTRLTVL.

This clone was recorded only once. The chain links TRBV28 to TRBJ1-4, with D possibly being TRBD1 (6 bases). Germline V lookup: CDR1 MDHEN, CDR2 SYDVKM. The V and J ends lost 6 bases and 4 bases respectively, with 18 bases between them. The CDR3 is made up of 16 amino acids. In nucleotides, the CDR3 is TGTGCCAGCAGCCGACGCTTCGGACAGATTAATGAAAAACTGTTTTTT. This translates into CASSRRFGQINEKLFF.

The CDR3 region has the DNA TGCGCCAGCAGCCAAGAAGGTGGCTCGGGGGTTCAGTACTTC. It codes for CASSQEGGSGVQYF. This chain uses TRBV4-3 with TRBJ2-4; D may be TRBD2 (6 bases). This CDR3 is built from 14 residues. The germline CDR1 and CDR2 sequences are LGHNA and YSLEER. Between the trimmed V and J ends, which lost 0 bases and 11 bases, there was a span of 14 bases.

The CDR3 nucleotides read TGTGCCTGGAGTCAACTCTCGACGCTTGCGAACACCGGGGAGCTGTTTTTT. Translated: CAWSQLSTLANTGELFF. The rearrangement links TRBV30 to TRBJ2-2; no clear D. The CDR3 sequence is 17 residues long. V shed 2 bases and J shed 0 bases, with 16 bases lying between them. Per germline, CDR1 GTSNPN and CDR2 SVGIG (reference sequence).

The chain has TRBV28 and TRBJ1-2; TRBD1 matches at 10 bases. Per germline, CDR1 MDHEN and CDR2 SYDVKM. The CDR3 spans 13 residues. V trimming: 5 bases; J trimming: 6 bases; junction bases outside the gene matches: 3. CDR3 DNA: TGTGCCAGCAGTATCGGGACAGGGGATGGCTACACCTTC. Amino acid sequence: CASSIGTGDGYTF.

The V gene is TRBV30, the J gene TRBJ1-3, with D perhaps matching TRBD1 (5 bases). Deletions cut 4 bases from V and 2 bases from J, with 12 bases between. Germline V gene sequence: CDR1 GTSNPN, CDR2 SVGIG (reference sequence). The CDR3 spans 14 residues. CDR3 bases: TGTGCCTGGATCCCCCCCAGGGCTGGAAACACCATATATTTT. This sequence encodes CAWIPPRAGNTIYF.

With regard to this clone: It may be a read error: a sequence one base away is much more abundant. This chain joins TRBV6-5 and TRBJ1-1; D gene uncertain. This CDR3 has 11 residues. The germline V gene encodes CDR1 MNHEY and CDR2 SVGAGI. V was pared by 7 bases and J by 1 base, with 4 bases between. This CDR3 is CASMRNTEAFF. The DNA for the CDR3 is TGTGCCAGCATGAGGAACACTGAAGCTTTCTTT.

The chain recombines TRBV5-4 with TRBJ1-6, with D uncertain. This CDR3 spans 15 amino acids. Trimming pared 4 bases from V and 3 bases from J, leaving 11 bases between. The germline V gene has CDR1 SGHNT and CDR2 YYREEE (reference sequence). CDR3 coding DNA: TGTGCCAGCAGCATTAGTGGTATCTATAATTCACCCCTCCACTTT. Amino acids: CASSISGIYNSPLHF.

The CDR3 coding sequence is TGTGCCAGCAGAACGACAGGGGAAAGGCAGCCCCAGCATTTT. Its translation: CASRTTGERQPQHF. The chain is built from TRBV28 and TRBJ1-5, with 8 bases matching TRBD1. The CDR3 has 14 residues. In germline, CDR1 is MDHEN, CDR2 SYDVKM. Trimming cost V 6 bases and J 7 bases; bases outside gene matches: 8.

The gene calls are TRBV4-1 and TRBJ1-1; D call uncertain. CDR3 length: 13 amino acids. Germline CDR1 is MGHRA and CDR2 is YSYEKL. V lost 0 bases to trimming and J lost 5 bases, with 7 bases between them. CDR3 in amino acids: CASSQDWGTEAFF. The CDR3 bases are TGCGCCAGCAGCCAAGATTGGGGAACTGAAGCTTTCTTT.

The chain has TRBV18 and TRBJ2-5, with 9 bases matching TRBD2. Germline V gene sequence: CDR1 KGHSH, CDR2 LQKENI. This CDR3 spans 15 amino acids. The ends lost 4 bases at V and 2 bases at J; junction bases unmatched: 5. The CDR3 sequence: CASSQTSGAQETQYF. The DNA of the CDR3 is TGTGCCAGCTCACAGACTAGCGGTGCTCAAGAGACCCAGTACTTC.

The chain is built from TRBV12-3 or TRBV12-4 and TRBJ1-1, with a weak D call TRBD1 (5 bases). Trimming removed 6 bases from V and 3 bases from J, with 11 bases in between. CDR3 length: 13 amino acids. CDR3 sequence: CASRGDGDTEAFF. The CDR3 DNA reads TGTGCCAGCAGGGGGGACGGAGACACTGAAGCTTTCTTT.

The chain couples TRBV5-1 to TRBJ2-1; possibly TRBD2 for D (5 bases). V shed 6 bases and J shed 9 bases, with 19 bases lying between them. Germline CDR1 and CDR2: SGHRS and YFSETQ. This CDR3 has 14 residues. CDR3 residues: CASNSPGVAREQFF. As DNA, the CDR3 is TGCGCCAGCAACTCCCCCGGGGTCGCGCGTGAGCAGTTCTTC. The full variable domain, completed using reference TRBV5-1 and TRBJ2-1, is KAGVTQTPRYLIKTRGQQVTLSCSPISGHRSVSWYQQTPGQGLQFLFEYFSETQRNKGNFPGRFSGRQFSNSRSEMNVSTLELGDSALYLCASNSPGVAREQFFGPGTRLTVL.

The rearrangement joins TRBV6-5 to TRBJ1-6, with D possibly being TRBD1 (6 bases). Germline loops: CDR1 MNHEY, CDR2 SVGAGI. The V gene lost 6 bases and the J gene lost 4 bases, with 13 bases spanning the gap. The CDR3 is 15 amino acids. CDR3 loop: CASSPAGQYNSPLHF. The DNA of the CDR3 is TGTGCCAGCAGCCCCGCGGGACAATATAATTCACCCCTCCACTTT.